One T cell receptor (beta chain) is described in this entry. The data were taken from a study of T cell responses to AZD1222 COVID-19 vaccine. The data were produced by immunoSEQ multiplex PCR, yet TCRdb's version contains in-frame clones alone and is incomplete. This table holds fewer than 130,000 clones, just under 95% found once. This CDR3 comprises 15 residues. Trimming stripped 0 bases from V and 0 bases from J, with 9 bases between. In germline, CDR1 is SGDLS, CDR2 YYNGEE. The rearrangement links TRBV9 to TRBJ1-2; D unclear. The receptor's source is an adult in good health. The sequencing used peripheral blood, collected on day 0 of AZD1222 vaccination. The CDR3 region is CASSVGPGANYGYTF. CDR3 nucleotide sequence: TGTGCCAGCAGCGTAGGTCCAGGAGCTAACTATGGCTACACCTTC.